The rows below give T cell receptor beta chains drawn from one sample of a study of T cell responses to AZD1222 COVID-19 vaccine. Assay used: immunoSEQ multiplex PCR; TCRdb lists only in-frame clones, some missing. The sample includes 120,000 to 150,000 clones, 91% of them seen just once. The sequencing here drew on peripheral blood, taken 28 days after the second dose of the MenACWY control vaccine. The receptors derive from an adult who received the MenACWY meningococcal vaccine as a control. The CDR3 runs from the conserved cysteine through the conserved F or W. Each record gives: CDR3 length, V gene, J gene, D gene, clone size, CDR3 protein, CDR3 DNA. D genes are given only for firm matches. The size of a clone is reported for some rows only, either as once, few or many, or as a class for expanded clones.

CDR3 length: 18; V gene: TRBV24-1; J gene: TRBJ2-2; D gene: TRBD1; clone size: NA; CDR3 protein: CATSNPVGQGARTGELFF; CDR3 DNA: TGTGCCACCAGTAACCCGGTTGGGCAGGGGGCTCGCACCGGGGAGCTGTTTTTT
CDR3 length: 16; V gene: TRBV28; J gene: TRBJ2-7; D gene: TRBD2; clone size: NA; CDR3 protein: CASSFPLPSGVFEQYF; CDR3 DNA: TGTGCCAGCAGTTTCCCCCTCCCAAGCGGGGTATTCGAGCAGTACTTC
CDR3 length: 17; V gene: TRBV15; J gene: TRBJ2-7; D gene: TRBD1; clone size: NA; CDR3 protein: CATSTGRGQGDSYEQYF; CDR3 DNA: TGTGCCACCAGCACCGGAAGGGGACAGGGGGATTCCTACGAGCAGTACTTC
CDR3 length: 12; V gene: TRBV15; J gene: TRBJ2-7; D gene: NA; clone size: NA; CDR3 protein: CATSRKGYEQYF; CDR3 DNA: TGTGCCACCAGCAGGAAGGGCTACGAGCAGTACTTC
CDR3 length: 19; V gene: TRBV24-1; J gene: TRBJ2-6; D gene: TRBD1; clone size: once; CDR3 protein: CATSDISGTGESGANVLTF; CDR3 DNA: TGTGCCACCAGTGATATTAGTGGGACAGGAGAAAGTGGGGCCAACGTCCTGACTTTC
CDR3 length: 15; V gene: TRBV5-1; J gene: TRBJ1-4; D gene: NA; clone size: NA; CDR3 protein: CASSFTGQTNEKLFF; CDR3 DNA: TGCGCCAGCAGCTTTACAGGACAAACTAATGAAAAACTGTTTTTT
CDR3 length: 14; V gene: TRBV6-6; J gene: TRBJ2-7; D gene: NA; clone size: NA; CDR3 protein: CASSSFPFSYEQYF; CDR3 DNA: TGTGCCAGCAGTTCATTTCCTTTCTCCTACGAGCAGTACTTC
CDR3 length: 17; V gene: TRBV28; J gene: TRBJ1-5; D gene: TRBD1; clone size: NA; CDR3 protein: CASARTGPLSLNQPQHF; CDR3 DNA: TGTGCCAGCGCCCGGACAGGCCCTCTATCACTCAATCAGCCCCAGCATTTT
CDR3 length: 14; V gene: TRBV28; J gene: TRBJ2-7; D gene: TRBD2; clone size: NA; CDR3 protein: CASSLISGNTEQYF; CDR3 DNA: TGTGCCAGCAGTTTAATTAGCGGGAATACCGAGCAGTACTTC
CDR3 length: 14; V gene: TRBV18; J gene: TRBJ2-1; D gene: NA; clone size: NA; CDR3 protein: CASSREQGNNEQFF; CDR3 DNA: TGTGCCAGCTCACGCGAACAGGGAAACAATGAGCAGTTCTTC
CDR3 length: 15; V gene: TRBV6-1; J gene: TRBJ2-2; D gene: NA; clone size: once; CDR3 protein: CAAEQGLANTGELFF; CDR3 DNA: TGTGCCGCAGAACAGGGCCTGGCGAACACCGGGGAGCTGTTTTTT
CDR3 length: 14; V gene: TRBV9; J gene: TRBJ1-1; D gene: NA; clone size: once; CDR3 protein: CASSVEAKHTEAFF; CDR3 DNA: TGTGCCAGCAGCGTAGAGGCAAAGCACACTGAAGCTTTCTTT
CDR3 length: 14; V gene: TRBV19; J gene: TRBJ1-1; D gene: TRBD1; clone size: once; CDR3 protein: CASSRQGRYTEAFF; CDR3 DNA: TGTGCCAGTAGCCGACAGGGACGGTACACTGAAGCTTTCTTT
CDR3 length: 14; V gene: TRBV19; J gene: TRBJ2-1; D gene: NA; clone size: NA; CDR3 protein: CASSEQGGYNEQFF; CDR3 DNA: TGTGCCAGTAGTGAACAGGGAGGATACAATGAGCAGTTCTTC
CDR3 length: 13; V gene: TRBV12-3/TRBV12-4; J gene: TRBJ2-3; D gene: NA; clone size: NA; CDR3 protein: CASSFPQGDTQYF; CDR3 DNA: TGTGCCAGCAGTTTCCCCCAGGGAGATACGCAGTATTTT
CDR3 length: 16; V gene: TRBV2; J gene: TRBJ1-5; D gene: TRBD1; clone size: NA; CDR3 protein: CASSTFGQGARQPQHF; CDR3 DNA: TGTGCCAGCAGTACATTCGGACAGGGGGCTCGTCAGCCCCAGCATTTT
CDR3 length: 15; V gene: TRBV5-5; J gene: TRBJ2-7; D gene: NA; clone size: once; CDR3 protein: CASSLTDGFSYEQYF; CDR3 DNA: TGTGCCAGCAGCTTGACCGACGGCTTCTCCTACGAGCAGTACTTC
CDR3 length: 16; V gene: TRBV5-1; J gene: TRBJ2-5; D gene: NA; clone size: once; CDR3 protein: CASSLGARVGVETQYF; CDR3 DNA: TGCGCCAGCAGCTTGGGGGCCCGAGTGGGCGTAGAGACCCAGTACTTC